Given below is one T cell receptor (beta chain) in context. Its specificity is unknown. CDR1 is MNHEY and CDR2 is SVGEGT in the germline V gene. The CDR3 extends over 14 amino acids. V gave up 8 bases and J gave up 7 bases; unmatched junction bases: 12. The data were taken from a study of Graves' ophthalmopathy and Graves' hyperthyroidism. Those donors who had ophthalmopathy presented with moderate-to-severe activity, a CAS of ≥3, a NOSPECS of ≥4 and a duration under 3 months. Thyroid ultrasound, orbital computed tomography, TRAb, serum thyroxine and clinical symptoms formed the basis of diagnosis. Out of about 9.6 ml of fresh peripheral blood, PBMCs were obtained. RNA transcripts yielded amplified TCR beta CDR3 regions. The workflow started with a first-round RT-PCR run with HTBI primers and then moved on to a second-round multiplex PCR. TCRdb re-derived calls from the multiplex PCR reads in MiXCR, one entry per CDR3 protein. The sample includes approximately 330,000 distinct CDR3 sequences, around a sixth seen only once; the top ten take more than 9%.

Study results and limitations: Detected in blood as well were most expanded thyroid clonotypes with frequency above 0.001.

Input material: peripheral blood. This chain joins TRBV6-2 or TRBV6-3 and TRBJ2-7; 9 bases map to TRBD1. The source is an adult man with Graves' ophthalmopathy. The CDR3 protein is CASYRGQGLFEQYF. The CDR3 DNA is TGTGCCAGCTATCGTGGACAGGGGCTTTTTGAGCAGTACTTC.